Listed below are T cell receptor beta chains from one sample, sequenced in a study of cytomegalovirus exposure and HLA in healthy donors. TCRdb keeps only in-frame clones here, not all; method: immunoSEQ multiplex PCR. The profile shows some 150,000 clones, 82% of them singletons. Sequencing was performed on PBMCs. All receptors derive from a male donor in good health and CMV-seronegative. Each CDR3 is given with its conserved first and last residue. The D gene is left open where the match is weak. The size of a clone is reported for some rows only, either as once, few or many, or as a class for expanded clones.

d_call,j_call,v_call,clone_size,cdr3_nt,cdr3_aa
.,TRBJ1-2,TRBV6-1,few,TGTGCCAGCAGTGAAGTTAGGACAGCGTATGGCTACACCTTC,CASSEVRTAYGYTF
.,TRBJ1-2,TRBV7-9,.,TGTGCCAGCAGCTTAGCAGGGGTCGACTATGGCTACACCTTC,CASSLAGVDYGYTF
.,TRBJ2-7,TRBV15,.,TGTGCCACCAGCAGGCCGGGGACATATACCTACGAGCAGTACTTC,CATSRPGTYTYEQYF
TRBD1,TRBJ1-2,TRBV27,.,TGTGCCAGCAGCACCTCGGCAGGGGGCAGCTATGGCTACACCTTC,CASSTSAGGSYGYTF
.,TRBJ2-3,TRBV11-2,.,TGTGCAACTTGGGGGACGGAGGGGACAGATACGCAGTATTTT,CATWGTEGTDTQYF
.,TRBJ2-7,TRBV10-2,.,TGCGCCAGCAGTCAGACAGGAGCCTACGAGCAGTACTTC,CASSQTGAYEQYF
TRBD1,TRBJ1-2,TRBV27,.,TGTGCCAGCAGTTCCGACAGGGGGTTTACGTCTTGGGTTGATGGCTACACCTTC,CASSSDRGFTSWVDGYTF
TRBD1,TRBJ2-5,TRBV30,few,TGTGCCTGGAGTTGGGACAGGGCAGAAGAGACCCAGTACTTC,CAWSWDRAEETQYF
.,TRBJ2-3,TRBV5-8,.,TGTGCCAGCAGCTTGGTCGACGCGGGTAGCACAGATACGCAGTATTTT,CASSLVDAGSTDTQYF
.,TRBJ1-1,TRBV28,.,TGTGCCAGCAGTTTACGGGGGGAAAATGAAGCTTTCTTT,CASSLRGENEAFF
TRBD1,TRBJ2-3,TRBV28,.,TGTGCCAGCAGTTCCCGAGGGGGCTTCACAGATACGCAGTATTTT,CASSSRGGFTDTQYF
.,TRBJ1-5,TRBV19,once,TGTGCCAGTCAAGGGGGGGGTAATCAGCCCCAGCATTTT,CASQGGGNQPQHF
TRBD2,TRBJ2-3,TRBV7-9,.,TGTGCCGGAGTGGGAAGCGGGAGGACAGATACGCAGTATTTT,CAGVGSGRTDTQYF
TRBD2,TRBJ2-1,TRBV28,.,TGTGCCAGCAGGTCCGCGGGAGCCTCAATCTACAATGAGCAGTTCTTC,CASRSAGASIYNEQFF
TRBD1,TRBJ2-1,TRBV10-3,.,TGTGCCATCAGTGGGACAGGTGAGCAGTTCTTC,CAISGTGEQFF
TRBD2,TRBJ2-3,TRBV19,.,TGTGCCAGTAGCATAGCGGGACACAGACAGACAGATACGCAGTATTTT,CASSIAGHRQTDTQYF
TRBD1,TRBJ2-4,TRBV27,.,TGTGCCAGCAGTCCCTGGACAGGGGATGACATTCAGTACTTC,CASSPWTGDDIQYF
TRBD1,TRBJ2-7,TRBV6-6,.,TGTGCCAGCAGTCGAGACACAGGGGGCTACGAGCAGTACTTC,CASSRDTGGYEQYF
.,TRBJ1-5,TRBV19,.,TGTGCCAGTAGCCCTTCCGGGTCTAGCAATCAGCCCCAGCATTTT,CASSPSGSSNQPQHF
TRBD1,TRBJ2-7,TRBV7-6,.,TGTGCCAGCAGCTCCGTTCGGACAGGGACCGAGCAGTACTTC,CASSSVRTGTEQYF
TRBD2,TRBJ2-7,TRBV27,.,TGTGCCAGCAGTTTATCAACAACCGGGACTAGCGGCGTACCGAGCTCCTACGAGCAGTACTTC,CASSLSTTGTSGVPSSYEQYF
.,TRBJ1-2,TRBV5-1,.,TGCGCCAGCAGCCCGTCGGGGGTTGGCTACACCTTC,CASSPSGVGYTF
.,TRBJ2-1,TRBV21-1,.,TGTGCCAGCAGCAAAAAGGGGGGAGGACTAGCGGGGTTCAATGAGCAGTTCTTC,CASSKKGGGLAGFNEQFF
.,TRBJ2-7,TRBV30,.,TGTGCCTTCCGGGACATTAACTACGAGCAGTACTTC,CAFRDINYEQYF
TRBD2,TRBJ2-7,TRBV19,.,TGTGCCAGTAGTATCACAAGGACTAGCGGGACGTTCTACGAGCAGTACTTC,CASSITRTSGTFYEQYF
.,TRBJ2-3,TRBV5-6,.,TGTGCCAGCAGCTTCGGGGTAGATACGCAGTATTTT,CASSFGVDTQYF
.,TRBJ1-6,TRBV10-1,.,TGCGCCAGCAGTGAGTCGAACAGCCCCCTCCACTTT,CASSESNSPLHF
.,TRBJ1-2,TRBV2,.,TGTGCCAGCTTGGTAACGTCTGGAGGCCCCAACTATGGCTACACCTTC,CASLVTSGGPNYGYTF
.,TRBJ2-5,TRBV19,.,TGTGCCAGTAGGATCAAAGGTGGATCCGGGGGAGAGACCCAGTACTTC,CASRIKGGSGGETQYF
.,TRBJ1-3,TRBV7-6,.,TGTGCCAGCAGCTTATCAATCGGGGGGACTGGAAACACCATATATTTT,CASSLSIGGTGNTIYF
.,TRBJ2-1,TRBV11-3,.,TGTGCCAGCAGCTCAACAAGCGGGTGGGAGGACTACAATGAGCAGTTCTTC,CASSSTSGWEDYNEQFF
.,TRBJ2-6,TRBV2,.,TGTGCCAGCAGTGACACTACAGGGTTCGGGGCCAACGTCCTGACTTTC,CASSDTTGFGANVLTF
.,TRBJ2-3,TRBV19,.,TGTGCCAGTAGCCCCGTCCGTCTGCGGGACCGCACAGATACGCAGTATTTT,CASSPVRLRDRTDTQYF
TRBD2,TRBJ2-4,TRBV7-9,.,TGTGCCAGCAGCTTAAAAGTGTCTTGGGGGGGAGGAAACATTCAGTACTTC,CASSLKVSWGGGNIQYF
.,TRBJ2-1,TRBV27,.,TGTGCCAGCAGTTTACAGGGGACATACAATGAGCAGTTCTTC,CASSLQGTYNEQFF
.,TRBJ2-1,TRBV29-1,few,TGCAGCGGTGGACAGCGCGACAATGAGCAGTTCTTC,CSGGQRDNEQFF
TRBD1,TRBJ1-2,TRBV4-1,.,TGCGCCAGCAGCCGACAGGACAGGGGGATTGTCGTTCACCCCCTGGGGGCCTATGGCTACACCTTC,CASSRQDRGIVVHPLGAYGYTF
.,TRBJ2-7,TRBV7-2,.,TGTGCCAGCAGCGGACACTCCTACGAGCAGTACTTC,CASSGHSYEQYF
.,TRBJ1-2,TRBV11-2,.,TGTGCCAGCAGCTTACTCGGCAGGGAGGCTTATGGCTACACCTTC,CASSLLGREAYGYTF
.,TRBJ2-5,TRBV27,.,TGTGCCAGCAGTCCCGCCCTCCCAGCGGTAACCCAAGAGACCCAGTACTTC,CASSPALPAVTQETQYF
TRBD2,TRBJ2-2,TRBV9,.,TGTGCCAGCAGCCAACACTTAGCTAGCGGTAACACCGGGGAGCTGTTTTTT,CASSQHLASGNTGELFF
.,TRBJ1-2,TRBV5-6,.,TGTGCCAGCAGCCAATTACAGGTGAACTATGGCTACACCTTC,CASSQLQVNYGYTF
TRBD2,TRBJ2-3,TRBV6-1,.,TGTGCCAGCAGTGAATTAGCGGGAGGGGAGACAGATACGCAGTATTTT,CASSELAGGETDTQYF
.,TRBJ2-7,TRBV5-7,.,TGTGCCAGCAGCTTCGGCGGGACCTACGAGCAGTACTTC,CASSFGGTYEQYF
.,TRBJ2-7,TRBV27,.,TGTGCCAGTACAGGGTCGGCCTACGAGCAGTACTTC,CASTGSAYEQYF
.,TRBJ2-3,TRBV6-1,.,TGTGCCAGCAGACAGGGTATTTGGACAGATACGCAGTATTTT,CASRQGIWTDTQYF
TRBD2,TRBJ2-1,TRBV6-1,.,TGTGCCAGCAGTGAACTAGCGGGGGGGCACAATGAGCAGTTCTTC,CASSELAGGHNEQFF
.,TRBJ1-2,TRBV7-9,few,TGTGCCAGCAGCCTCGGGACAAACTATGGCTACACCTTC,CASSLGTNYGYTF